One and the same sample provided the 29 T cell receptor beta chains below, sequenced in a study of chemoradiotherapy in HPV16-positive cancers. Clones were read by immunoSEQ multiplex PCR, and TCRdb kept only the in-frame ones, dropping some. This table has approximately 20,000 clones, approximately 86% appearing once. The specimen was blood, collected from a patient who underwent chemoradiotherapy. The receptor set was obtained from a human donor with HPV-associated anogenital cancer.

V gene TRBV12-5 combines with J gene TRBJ2-2, with 8 bases identical to TRBD1. The CDR3 consists of 12 residues. The V gene end was trimmed by 7 bases and the J gene end by 9 bases; junction bases not matched to a gene: 4. Looked up from germline, CDR1 is LGHNT and CDR2 is FRNRAP. DNA of the CDR3: TGTGCTAGTGAACGACAGGGGAGGGAGCTGTTTTTT. It encodes CASERQGRELFF.

V is TRBV19 and J is TRBJ1-2; 9 positions agree with TRBD1. The ends lost 6 bases at V and 9 bases at J; junction bases unmatched: 8. This CDR3 spans 13 amino acids. CDR1 and CDR2 (germline): LNHDA, SQIVND (reference sequence). CDR3 nucleotides: TGTGCCAGTAGCCCGGGACAGGGCGTAAGCTACACCTTC. Protein: CASSPGQGVSYTF.

The chain uses TRBV6-1 and TRBJ1-1; D may be TRBD1 (5 bases). CDR1 is MNHNS, CDR2 SASEGT, per germline. CDR3 size: 15 residues. V gave up 2 bases and J gave up 0 bases, with 10 bases separating them. The CDR3 loop is CASSETGTMNTEAFF. The CDR3 nucleotides are TGTGCCAGCAGTGAAACCGGGACCATGAACACTGAAGCTTTCTTT.

This clone was detected only a few times. The gene calls are TRBV18 and TRBJ1-2; the D gene is possibly TRBD1 (5 bases). The CDR3 is made up of 13 amino acids. CDR1 is KGHSH and CDR2 is LQKENI in the germline V gene. Trimming left V 4 bases short and J 4 bases short, with 10 bases between. Here the CDR3 reads CASSLQGTYGYTF. The CDR3 nucleotides are TGTGCCAGCTCACTCCAGGGAACCTATGGCTACACCTTC.

The genes are TRBV30 and TRBJ1-3; TRBD1 matches 10 bases. With V trimmed by 4 bases and J by 2 bases, 5 bases remained unmatched. Germline assignment: CDR1 GTSNPN and CDR2 SVGIG (reference sequence). CDR3 size: 15 residues. CDR3 DNA sequence: TGTGCCTGGAAACGACAGGGGGCCGCTGGAAACACCATATATTTT. Translating it yields CAWKRQGAAGNTIYF. Using reference TRBV30 and TRBJ1-3 for the parts outside the CDR3, the full variable domain is SQTIHQWPATLVQPVGSPLSLECTVEGTSNPNLYWYRQAAGRGLQLLFYSVGIGQISSEVPQNLSASRPQDRQFILSSKKLLLSDSGFYLCAWKRQGAAGNTIYFGEGSWLTVV.

The chain is built from TRBV9 and TRBJ2-1; TRBD2 matches at 9 bases. The CDR3 is made up of 17 amino acids. Per the germline V gene, CDR1 is SGDLS and CDR2 is YYNGEE. The junction had 6 bases not matched to a gene; V was cut back by 2 bases and J by 0 bases. For the CDR3, the DNA is TGTGCCAGCAGCGTCGCCCTTAGCGGGAGCTCCTACAATGAGCAGTTCTTC. This codes for CASSVALSGSSYNEQFF.

The chain uses TRBV7-2 and TRBJ1-3; D ambiguous. Germline CDR1 and CDR2: SGHTA and FQGNSA. V shed 6 bases and J shed 1 base, with 10 bases lying between them. CDR3 length: 14 residues. This chain's CDR3 is CASSPARSGNTIYF. DNA for the CDR3: TGTGCCAGCAGTCCGGCCAGGTCTGGAAACACCATATATTTT.

The rearrangement uses TRBV18 and TRBJ2-5, with a tentative D call TRBD1 (6 bases). The CDR3 sequence is 14 residues long. V shed 5 bases and J shed 8 bases, with 18 bases lying between them. CDR1 and CDR2 (germline): KGHSH, LQKENI. The chain's CDR3 is CASSSYGPGDTQYF. CDR3 coding DNA: TGTGCCAGCTCATCGTACGGTCCAGGGGACACCCAGTACTTC.

This sequence joins TRBV5-1 and TRBJ1-1; possible D gene TRBD1, 6 bases. CDR1 is SGHRS and CDR2 is YFSETQ in the germline V gene. Trimming left V 3 bases short and J 5 bases short, with 14 bases between. This CDR3 is 14 amino acids long. CDR3 bases: TGCGCCAGCAGCTCGGGGGCAGGGCGGACTGAAGCTTTCTTT. Amino acids: CASSSGAGRTEAFF.

The J gene is TRBJ2-2, the V gene TRBV6-5; D remains unclear. Between the trimmed V and J ends, which lost 11 bases and 4 bases, there was a span of 17 bases. CDR3 length equals 14 residues. Germline CDR1 MNHEY, CDR2 SVGAGI. CDR3 in amino acids: CACRSAGGTGELFF. CDR3 DNA sequence: TGTGCCTGCCGGTCCGCTGGCGGCACCGGGGAGCTGTTTTTT.

This clone was counted a single time. The V and J genes are TRBV9 and TRBJ2-1; 12 nucleotides align to TRBD2. CDR1 is SGDLS, CDR2 YYNGEE, per germline. The CDR3 sequence is 17 residues long. Trimming cost V 3 bases and J 6 bases; bases outside gene matches: 10. CDR3 in DNA: TGTGCCAGCAGCGCATCCGGGACTAGCGGGCCCGCCAATGAGCAGTTCTTC. Amino acid sequence: CASSASGTSGPANEQFF.

The rearrangement links TRBV5-4 to TRBJ2-5; D perhaps matches TRBD1 (6 bases). This CDR3 region has 14 residues. The V end was cut by 2 bases, the J end by 3 bases, with 11 bases between. Germline V gene data show CDR1 as SGHNT and CDR2 as YYREEE (reference sequence). The CDR3 spells CASSFWNREETQYF. DNA for the CDR3: TGTGCCAGCAGCTTTTGGAACAGGGAAGAGACCCAGTACTTC.

The chain employs TRBV28 and TRBJ2-7; TRBD2 aligns across 7 bases. Germline CDR1 is MDHEN and CDR2 is SYDVKM. CDR3 length: 14 amino acids. The V and J ends lost 7 bases and 4 bases, in that order; junction bases with no gene match: 10. The CDR3 DNA sequence: TGTGCCAGCACGCTGGCGGGAGAGGAGTACGAGCAGTACTTC. It yields the protein CASTLAGEEYEQYF.

The J gene is TRBJ1-2, the V gene TRBV5-1; the D gene is possibly TRBD1 (5 bases). The CDR3 runs to 13 residues. Germline V gene sequence: CDR1 SGHRS, CDR2 YFSETQ. Between the trimmed V and J ends, which lost 0 bases and 2 bases, there was a span of 5 bases. The CDR3 nucleotides are TGCGCCAGCAGCTTGGGACAGAACTATGGCTACACCTTC. This translates into CASSLGQNYGYTF. Using reference TRBV5-1 and TRBJ1-2 for the parts outside the CDR3, the full variable domain is KAGVTQTPRYLIKTRGQQVTLSCSPISGHRSVSWYQQTPGQGLQFLFEYFSETQRNKGNFPGRFSGRQFSNSRSEMNVSTLELGDSALYLCASSLGQNYGYTFGSGTRLTVV.

The rearrangement joins TRBV10-3 to TRBJ2-3; D is ambiguous. The germline gives CDR1 ENHRY, CDR2 SYGVKD. V gave up 1 base and J gave up 6 bases, with 14 bases separating them. The CDR3 loop spans 15 amino acids. CDR3 nucleotides: TGTGCCATCAGTGAGTTAAGTAAGGGTTTGGATACGCAGTATTTT. The encoded protein is CAISELSKGLDTQYF.

In regard to this clone: The junction does not match germline at one end; this may be a read error. V is TRBV19 and J is TRBJ2-5; 9 nucleotides align to TRBD2. This CDR3 is 14 amino acids long. Looked up from germline, CDR1 is LNHDA and CDR2 is SQIVND (reference sequence). The CDR3 loop is CASSTTSGQGTQYF. CDR3 bases: TGTGCCAGTAGTACGACTAGCGGCCAAGGGACCCAGTACTTC.

In its sample, this clone was seen a few times. The chain combines TRBV2 with TRBJ2-2; D remains ambiguous. Germline V gene sequence: CDR1 SNHLY, CDR2 FYNNEI. CDR3 length: 15 amino acids. With 0 bases removed from V and 0 bases from J, the gap between germline ends came to 5 bases. CDR3 nucleotide sequence: TGTGCCAGCAGTGAAGCCCGGGCGAACACCGGGGAGCTGTTTTTT. It specifies CASSEARANTGELFF.

This chain uses TRBV25-1 with TRBJ2-3, with 8 bases lining up with TRBD2. Germline V gives CDR1 MGHDK, CDR2 SYGVNS. The CDR3 runs 16 residues. Unmatched junction bases numbered 5, after V lost 2 bases and J lost 1 base. DNA for the CDR3: TGTGCCAGCAGTGAACGACGGGAGGGCCGCACAGATACGCAGTATTTT. Translated: CASSERREGRTDTQYF.

This clone qualifies as large (0.1 to 1%). The CDR3 bases are TGTGCCAGCAGTAGGGCGGACAATCAGCCCCAGCATTTT. Translating gives CASSRADNQPQHF. J is TRBJ1-5 and V is TRBV6-4; no clear D gene. The CDR3 totals 13 residues. Trimming stripped 5 bases from V and 3 bases from J, with 8 bases between. Looked up from germline, CDR1 is MRHNA and CDR2 is SNTAGT.

J is TRBJ2-7 and V is TRBV7-9; 7 bases are shared with TRBD1. Trimming removed 2 bases from V and 5 bases from J; junction bases left unmatched: 9. CDR1 is SEHNR and CDR2 is FQNEAQ in the germline V gene (reference sequence). The CDR3 is 15 amino acids. DNA for the CDR3: TGTGCCAGCAGCTTAAGTAGACAGGGAGAGAACGAGCAGTACTTC. Its protein product is CASSLSRQGENEQYF.

The rearrangement links TRBV19 to TRBJ1-5, with 8 bases identical to TRBD1. Germline CDR1 reads LNHDA; CDR2 reads SQIVND (reference sequence). The length of the CDR3 is 14 residues. The V segment lost 5 bases and the J segment 9 bases; nucleotides outside the gene matches: 9. The CDR3 nucleotides read TGTGCCAGTAGTCAGACAGGGGCTGCTGGGCCCCAGCATTTT. Translated: CASSQTGAAGPQHF.

The rearrangement links TRBV7-9 to TRBJ2-7; tentative D call: TRBD2 (6 bases). The ends were cut back, 9 bases at V and 7 bases at J, with 13 bases in the middle. CDR3 size: 11 residues. Germline V gene lookup returns CDR1 SEHNR and CDR2 FQNEAQ (reference sequence). The CDR3 loop is CAREGFGEQYF. CDR3 coding DNA: TGTGCCAGGGAGGGGTTTGGGGAGCAGTACTTC. The full variable domain, rest sourced from reference TRBV7-9 and TRBJ2-7, is DTGVSQNPRHKITKRGQNVTFRCDPISEHNRLYWYRQTLGQGPEFLTYFQNEAQLEKSRLLSDRFSAERPKGSFSTLEIQRTEQGDSAMYLCAREGFGEQYFGPGTRLTVT.

This chain connects TRBV25-1 to TRBJ2-7; TRBD1 is a possible D gene (6 bases). The CDR3 is 14 residues long. Deletions cut 3 bases from V and 3 bases from J, with 12 bases between. Germline lookup yields CDR1 MGHDK and CDR2 SYGVNS. The CDR3 loop is CASSDLGHDYEQYF. CDR3 coding DNA: TGTGCCAGCAGTGATTTGGGACACGACTACGAGCAGTACTTC.

The chain links TRBV7-2 to TRBJ2-5; 8 bases align to TRBD2. The CDR3 contains 15 residues. J gave up 6 bases and V 2 bases, and 8 bases lay outside the gene matches. Germline assignment: CDR1 SGHTA and CDR2 FQGNSA. This CDR3 is CASSLKAGVWQTQYF. The CDR3 nucleotides read TGTGCCAGCAGCTTAAAAGCGGGAGTCTGGCAGACCCAGTACTTC.

This clone was seen just once. This rearrangement joins TRBV12-5 to TRBJ2-7; the match to TRBD1 covers 7 bases. The CDR3 is made up of 15 amino acids. With V trimmed by 5 bases and J by 0 bases, 7 bases remained unmatched. Looked up from germline, CDR1 is LGHNT and CDR2 is FRNRAP. CDR3 sequence: CASGGAGTASYEQYF. The DNA for the CDR3 is TGTGCTAGTGGTGGGGCCGGGACAGCCTCCTACGAGCAGTACTTC.

The chain has TRBV30 and TRBJ1-1; 7 nucleotides align to TRBD1. The length of the CDR3 is 13 residues. From germline, CDR1 is GTSNPN and CDR2 SVGIG (reference sequence). The J segment lost 4 bases and the V segment lost 2 bases, leaving 4 bases of the junction unmatched. The CDR3 DNA follows: TGTGCCTGGAGTCCGACAGGGAGCACTGAAGCTTTCTTT. Translation gives CAWSPTGSTEAFF.

The DNA of the CDR3 is TGTGCCAGCAGCTCCGTCTCTGGAAACACCATATATTTT. As protein: CASSSVSGNTIYF. The J gene is TRBJ1-3, the V gene TRBV7-2; D gene uncertain. CDR1 SGHTA and CDR2 FQGNSA come from the germline V gene. V shed 4 bases and J shed 0 bases, with 4 bases lying between them. CDR3 length equals 13 residues.

The chain combines TRBV7-2 with TRBJ1-6, with a possible D match to TRBD1 (6 bases). Germline V gene lookup returns CDR1 SGHTA and CDR2 FQGNSA. The CDR3 sequence is 13 residues long. Trimming took 8 bases from V and 5 from J, leaving 10 bases between them. The CDR3 protein is CASAHRDNSPLHF. The CDR3 DNA is TGTGCCAGCGCCCACAGGGATAATTCACCCCTCCACTTT.

V and J are TRBV15 and TRBJ2-7, with 10 bases fitting TRBD2. V shed 0 bases, J shed 3 bases, and the junction held 2 bases outside the gene matches. Germline CDR1 is LNHNV and CDR2 is YYDKDF (reference sequence). The CDR3 consists of 15 residues. CDR3 coding DNA: TGTGCCACCAGCAGAGATTGGACTAGCGGCTACGAGCAGTACTTC. As protein: CATSRDWTSGYEQYF. Supplemented by reference TRBV15 and TRBJ2-7, the full variable domain reads DAMVIQNPRYQVTQFGKPVTLSCSQTLNHNVMYWYQQKSSQAPKLLFHYYDKDFNNEADTPDNFQSRRPNTSFCFLDIRSPGLGDTAMYLCATSRDWTSGYEQYFGPGTRLTVT.